This T cell receptor beta chain was obtained from a study of shared clonotypes between healthy human individuals (TCRdb year 2020). Turning to the overall study: A few men and two women, aged 18 to 49 years, made up the cohort. For each donor, CD4 naive and CD4 memory were each given three plates, CD8 naive was given two plates, and CD8 memory was given one plate. To estimate repertoire size and how much clonotype sharing occurs between individuals, the study deeply sequenced the blood TCR repertoires of roughly 5 healthy adults. Libraries were prepared and TCR repertoires were sequenced by different laboratories using diverse techniques, in order to increase sequencing depth and limit assay-specific biases. Leukapheresis yielded between about 0.94 and 8.9 billion PBMCs per donor.

The germline V gene gives CDR1 as MDHEN and CDR2 as SYDVKM. The CDR3 spans 11 residues, from the cysteine through the phenylalanine. Here the CDR3 DNA is all that survives: 33 bases in frame from base 1. The V end loses 7 bases and the J end loses 4 bases, and a stretch of 7 bases separates them. TCR CDR3 regions were amplified from genomic DNA by multiplex PCR using the deep immunoSEQ assay. Extracted genomic DNA from each cell subset was spread evenly across all wells of several immunoSEQ 96-well plates, with each plate serving as a replicate. Each replicate PCR for sorted subsets received around 0.2 ug genomic DNA, equal to tens of thousands of T cell genomes. Purified libraries were measured with a Qubit 3.0 fluorometer, size-checked on a Bioanalyzer 2100, and measured again with the KAPA Library Quantification kit. Every immunoSEQ 96-well plate was sequenced on a separate single-read 150-cycle Illumina NextSeq 550 flow cell. In the original analysis: Because the immunoSEQ output held only junctional sequences and lacked quality scores, the filtering could not match the filtering applied to full-length reads. To assign V/J genes and CDR3, sequences were annotated against IMGT germline references using PyIR, a Python wrapper for IgBLAST v1.9. Reads were removed for weak V/J assignments (E-value above 1e-6), missing CDR3, stop codons, out-of-frame junctions, or ambiguous translated residues. V3J clonotypes were defined by identical inferred V gene, J gene, and CDR3 amino acid sequence. The percentage overlap between two repertoires was calculated by dividing the number of shared unique clonotypes by the size of the smaller repertoire. Richness of each repertoire was evaluated using RTK rarefaction, the Chao1 estimator, and Recon v2.1 estimates of unobserved clonotypes. OLGA was used to compute generation probabilities for all TCRbeta clonotypes that the gDNA method yielded from a few donors. Held by TCRdb, this immuneACCESS table contains in-frame sequences only and omits some clones. Under half of the omission traces to an unresolved V gene where checked; the cause of the rest is unknown. V, J and clone size are taken as reported in that table, and D and trimming were inferred from the DNA itself. Counted in this sample were about 1.1 million clones; more than 75% of them appeared once. The ten largest account for around 0.61% of the sample.

Paper-wide results and their limitations: Based on pairwise subsampling, the degree of clonotype sharing among donors was expected to be affected by sequencing depth. Even with the large sequencing depth, rarefaction of the sorted-subset datasets indicated that sequencing was incomplete. Because the study included a small number of donors, the genetic and exposure-history diversity represented was limited. Larger estimated clonotype richness was generally found for naive subsets than for memory subsets. Sampling was limited to blood, and TCR repertoires in tissue likely differ from TCR repertoires in blood. Compared with non-shared clonotypes, clonotypes shared by all four sorted-subset donors had higher generation probabilities. When a few donors were compared, the shared fraction of clonotypes was around 4.6% for naive CD4, around 3.6% for naive CD8, 2.3% for memory CD4, and 0.4% for memory CD8.

As regards this clone: The clone's antigen remains unknown. No much larger clonotype is one base removed from it; base qualities were not supplied.

Donors were healthy HIV-negative adults with no recently reported acute infections or vaccinations. All donors were Caucasian adults living in Nashville, Tennessee, USA. Magnetic negative selection was used to enrich CD4+ T cells, after which naive cells were positively selected on CD45RA and the negative fraction became the memory subset. Blood was collected by leukapheresis, and PBMCs were isolated by Ficoll-Histopaque density gradient centrifugation and then cryopreserved in liquid nitrogen vapor phase. Analytical flow cytometry was used to check the purity and quantity of each magnetically sorted T cell population. From each sorted fraction, genomic DNA was isolated and quantified by UV absorbance on a Nanodrop 2000c.

The specimen was memory CD4+ T cells from PBMCs. Sample cell subset or site, as interpreted from the label and publication: CD45RA-negative fraction. This chain is built from TRBV28 and TRBJ1-2; no D gene is confidently identified. The TCR was taken from a man younger than 35 in good health. Some clones in this sample may be carry-over from other donors' samples. The CDR3 loop reads CASTAAYGYTF. The bases read TGTGCCAGCACGGCAGCCTATGGCTACACCTTC.